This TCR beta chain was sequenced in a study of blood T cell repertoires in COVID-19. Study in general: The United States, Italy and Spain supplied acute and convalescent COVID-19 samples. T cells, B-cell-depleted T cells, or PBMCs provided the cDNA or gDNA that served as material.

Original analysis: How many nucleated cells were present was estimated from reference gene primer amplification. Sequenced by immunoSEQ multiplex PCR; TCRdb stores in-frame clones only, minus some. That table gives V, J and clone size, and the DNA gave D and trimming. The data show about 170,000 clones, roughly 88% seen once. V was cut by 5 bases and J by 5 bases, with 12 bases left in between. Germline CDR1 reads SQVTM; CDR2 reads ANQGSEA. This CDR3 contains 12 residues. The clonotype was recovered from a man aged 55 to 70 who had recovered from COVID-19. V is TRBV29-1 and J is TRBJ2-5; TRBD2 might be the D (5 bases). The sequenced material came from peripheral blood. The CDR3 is CSVYQSGETQYF. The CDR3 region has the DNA TGCAGCGTTTACCAAAGCGGTGAGACCCAGTACTTC.